This TCR beta chain appears in the sequencing data of a study of shared clonotypes between healthy human individuals. On the study more broadly: Those who served as donors were two women and a few men between the ages of 18 and 49.

Assay: immunoSEQ multiplex PCR; the TCRdb copy retains only in-frame clones and omits some. Seen here are more than 2,000,000 clones, 90% to 95% observed once, and the top ten hold roughly 0.36%. Findings of the study overall: It was expected that sequencing depth would affect clonotype sharing among donors.

This CDR3 region has 14 residues. V was shortened by 9 bases and J by 2 bases, with 17 bases between the two germline ends. In germline, CDR1 is LNHDA, CDR2 SQIVND (reference sequence). A remark on this clone: Antigen specificity is unknown.

The sample taken for sequencing was naive CD4+ T cells from PBMCs. Subset meaning: CD45RA+ positively selected. This sequence was found in a man between 18 and 35 years old in good health. Some clones in this sample may be carry-over from other donors' samples. V is TRBV19 and J is TRBJ2-7, with D uncertain. CDR3 in DNA: TGTGCCAGCCAAAACGGACCCGGCACCTACGAGCAGTACTTC. Its protein is CASQNGPGTYEQYF.